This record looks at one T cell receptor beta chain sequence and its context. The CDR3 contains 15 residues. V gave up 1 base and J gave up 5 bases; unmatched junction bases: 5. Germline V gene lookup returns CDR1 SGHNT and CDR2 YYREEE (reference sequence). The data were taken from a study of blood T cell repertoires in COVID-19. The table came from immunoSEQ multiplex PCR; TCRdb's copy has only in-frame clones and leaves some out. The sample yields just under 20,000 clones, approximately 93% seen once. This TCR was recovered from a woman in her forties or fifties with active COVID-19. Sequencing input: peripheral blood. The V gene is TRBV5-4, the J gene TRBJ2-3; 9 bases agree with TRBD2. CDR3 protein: CASSLPSGTVDTQYF. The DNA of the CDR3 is TGTGCCAGCAGCTTGCCTAGCGGGACGGTAGATACGCAGTATTTT.